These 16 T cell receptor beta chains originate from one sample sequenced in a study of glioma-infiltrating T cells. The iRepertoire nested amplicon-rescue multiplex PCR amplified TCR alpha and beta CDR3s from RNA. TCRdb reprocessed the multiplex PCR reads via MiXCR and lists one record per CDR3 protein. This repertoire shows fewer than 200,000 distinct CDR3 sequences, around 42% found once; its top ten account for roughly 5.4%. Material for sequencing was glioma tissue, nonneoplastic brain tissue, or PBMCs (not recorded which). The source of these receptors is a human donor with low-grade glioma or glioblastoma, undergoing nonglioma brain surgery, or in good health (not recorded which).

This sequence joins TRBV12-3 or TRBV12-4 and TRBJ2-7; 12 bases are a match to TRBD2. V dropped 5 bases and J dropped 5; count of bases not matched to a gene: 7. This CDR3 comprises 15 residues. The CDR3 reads CASSRTSGRYHEQYF. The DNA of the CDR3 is TGTGCCAGCAGTCGTACTAGCGGGAGGTACCACGAGCAGTACTTC.

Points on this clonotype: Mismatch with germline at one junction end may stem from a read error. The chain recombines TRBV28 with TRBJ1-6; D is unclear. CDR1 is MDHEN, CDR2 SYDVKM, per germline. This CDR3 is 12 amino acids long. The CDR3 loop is CASSRNNSTLHF. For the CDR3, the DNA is TGTGCCAGCAGCCGAAATAATTCAACCCTCCACTTC.

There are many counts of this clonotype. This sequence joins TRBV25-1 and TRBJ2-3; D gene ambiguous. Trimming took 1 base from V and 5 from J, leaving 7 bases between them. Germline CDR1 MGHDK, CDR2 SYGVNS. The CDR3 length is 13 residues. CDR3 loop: CASSELTRDTQYF. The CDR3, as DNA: TGTGCCAGCAGTGAATTAACGAGAGATACGCAGTATTTT.

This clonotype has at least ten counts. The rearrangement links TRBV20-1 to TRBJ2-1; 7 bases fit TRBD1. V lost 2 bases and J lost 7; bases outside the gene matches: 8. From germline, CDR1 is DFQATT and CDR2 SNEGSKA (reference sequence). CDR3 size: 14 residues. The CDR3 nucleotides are TGCAGTGCTAGACCGGACAGGTTAGGTAATGAGCAGTTCTTC. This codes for CSARPDRLGNEQFF.

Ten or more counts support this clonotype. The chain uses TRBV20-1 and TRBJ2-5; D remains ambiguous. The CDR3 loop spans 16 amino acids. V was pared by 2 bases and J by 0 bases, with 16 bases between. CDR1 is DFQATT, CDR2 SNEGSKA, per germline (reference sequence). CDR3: CSARPRVYQYQETQYF. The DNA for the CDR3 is TGCAGTGCTAGACCACGAGTCTACCAGTACCAAGAGACCCAGTACTTC.

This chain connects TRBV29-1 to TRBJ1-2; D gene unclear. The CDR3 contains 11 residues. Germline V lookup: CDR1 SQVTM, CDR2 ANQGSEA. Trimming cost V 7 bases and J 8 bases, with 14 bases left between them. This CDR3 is CSAGRGQGYTF. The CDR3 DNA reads TGCAGCGCTGGTAGAGGGCAAGGCTACACCTTC. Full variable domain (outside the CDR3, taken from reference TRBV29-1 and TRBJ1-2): SAVISQKPSRDICQRGTSLTIQCQVDSQVTMMFWYRQQPGQSLTLIATANQGSEATYESGFVIDKFPISRPNLTFSTLTVSNMSPEDSSIYLCSAGRGQGYTFGSGTRLTVV.

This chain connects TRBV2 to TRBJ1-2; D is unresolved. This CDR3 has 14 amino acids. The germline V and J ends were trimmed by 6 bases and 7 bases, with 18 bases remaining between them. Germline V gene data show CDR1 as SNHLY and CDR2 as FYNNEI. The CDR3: CASRGFFRGAGYTF. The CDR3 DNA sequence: TGTGCCAGCAGGGGGTTCTTCCGAGGAGCTGGCTACACCTTC.

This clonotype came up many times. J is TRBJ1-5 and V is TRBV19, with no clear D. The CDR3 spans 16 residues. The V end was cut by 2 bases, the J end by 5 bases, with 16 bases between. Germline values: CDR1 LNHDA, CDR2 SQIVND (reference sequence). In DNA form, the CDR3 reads TGTGCCAGTAGTATATTTTGGGGAAAACTTGATCAGCCCCAGCATTTT. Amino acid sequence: CASSIFWGKLDQPQHF.

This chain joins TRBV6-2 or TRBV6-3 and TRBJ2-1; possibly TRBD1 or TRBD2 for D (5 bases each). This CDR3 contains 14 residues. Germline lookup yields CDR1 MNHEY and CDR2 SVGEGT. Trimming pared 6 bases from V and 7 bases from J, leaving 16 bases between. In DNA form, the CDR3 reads TGTGCCAGCAGCCTCGGTGGGGGTTATAATGAGCAGTTCTTC. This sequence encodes CASSLGGGYNEQFF.

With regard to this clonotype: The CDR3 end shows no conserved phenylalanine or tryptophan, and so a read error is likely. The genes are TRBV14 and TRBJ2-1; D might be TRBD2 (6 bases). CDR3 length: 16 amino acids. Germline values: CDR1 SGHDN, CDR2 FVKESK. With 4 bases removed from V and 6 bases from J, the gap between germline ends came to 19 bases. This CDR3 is CASSPASRTGLNEQFS. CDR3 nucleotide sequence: TGTGCCAGCAGCCCCGCTTCTCGTACGGGACTCAATGAGCAGTTCTCC.

CDR3 loop: CSVRSGGSYNEQFF. In DNA form, the CDR3 reads TGCAGCGTTCGGTCCGGGGGCTCCTACAATGAGCAGTTCTTC. The J gene is TRBJ2-1, the V gene TRBV29-1; tentative D call: TRBD2 (6 bases). This CDR3 has 14 amino acids. The germline V gene encodes CDR1 SQVTM and CDR2 ANQGSEA. V was pared by 5 bases and J by 0 bases, with 11 bases between.

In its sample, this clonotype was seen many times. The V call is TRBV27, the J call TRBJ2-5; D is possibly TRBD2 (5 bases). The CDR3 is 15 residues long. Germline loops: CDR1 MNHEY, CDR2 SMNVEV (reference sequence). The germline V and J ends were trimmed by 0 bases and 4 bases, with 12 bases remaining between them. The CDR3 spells CASSLSTSNPETQYF. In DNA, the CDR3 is TGTGCCAGCAGTTTATCTACTAGTAACCCAGAGACCCAGTACTTC.

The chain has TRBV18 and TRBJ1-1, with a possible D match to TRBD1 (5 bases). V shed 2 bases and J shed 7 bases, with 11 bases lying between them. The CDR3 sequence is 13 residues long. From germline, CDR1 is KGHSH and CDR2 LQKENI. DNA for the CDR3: TGTGCCAGCTCACCATCACAGGACAATGAAGCTTTCTTT. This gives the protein CASSPSQDNEAFF.

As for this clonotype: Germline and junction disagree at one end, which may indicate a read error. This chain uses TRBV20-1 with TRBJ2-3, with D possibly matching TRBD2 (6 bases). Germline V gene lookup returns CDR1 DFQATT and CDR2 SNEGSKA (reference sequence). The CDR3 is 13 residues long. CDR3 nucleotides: TGCAGTGCTACGGGACTTCTTTCAGATAAGCAGTATTTT. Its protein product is CSATGLLSDKQYF.

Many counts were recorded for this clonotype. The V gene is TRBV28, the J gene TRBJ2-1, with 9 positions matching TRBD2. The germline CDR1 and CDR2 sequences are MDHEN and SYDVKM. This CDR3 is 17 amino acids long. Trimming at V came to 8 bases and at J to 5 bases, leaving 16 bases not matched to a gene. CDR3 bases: TGTGCCAGCGCGACCCTCCTAGCGGGAAGGGGGAACAATGAGCAGTTCTTC. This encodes CASATLLAGRGNNEQFF.

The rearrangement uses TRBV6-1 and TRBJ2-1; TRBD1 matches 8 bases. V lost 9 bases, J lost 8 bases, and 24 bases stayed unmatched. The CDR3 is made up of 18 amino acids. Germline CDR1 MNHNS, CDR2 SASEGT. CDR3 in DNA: TGTGCCAGATCACCAGCGGACAGGGAAGGTGGGATCAATGATGAGCAGTTCTTC. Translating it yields CARSPADREGGINDEQFF.